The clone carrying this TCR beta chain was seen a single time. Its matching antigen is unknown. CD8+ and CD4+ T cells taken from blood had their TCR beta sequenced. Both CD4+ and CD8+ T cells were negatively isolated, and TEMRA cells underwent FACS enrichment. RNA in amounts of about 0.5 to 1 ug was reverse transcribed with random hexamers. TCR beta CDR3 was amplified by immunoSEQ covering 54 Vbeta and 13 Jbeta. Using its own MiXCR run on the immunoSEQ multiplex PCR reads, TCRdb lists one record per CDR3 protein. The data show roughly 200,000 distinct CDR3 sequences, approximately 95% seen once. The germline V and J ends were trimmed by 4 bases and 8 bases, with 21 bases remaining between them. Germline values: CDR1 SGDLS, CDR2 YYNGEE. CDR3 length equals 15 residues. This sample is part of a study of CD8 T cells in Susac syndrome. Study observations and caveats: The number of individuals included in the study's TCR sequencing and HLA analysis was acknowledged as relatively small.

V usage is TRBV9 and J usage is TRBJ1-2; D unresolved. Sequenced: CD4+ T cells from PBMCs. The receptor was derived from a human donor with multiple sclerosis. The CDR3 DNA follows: TGTGCCAGCAGCCCCCGCTCCACCGTGGTGGGAGGCTACACCTTC. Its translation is CASSPRSTVVGGYTF.